Presented here are 25 T cell receptor beta chains from one specimen sequenced in a study of blood T cell repertoires in COVID-19. Profiling relied on immunoSEQ multiplex PCR, and the TCRdb table lists in-frame clones only, not all of them. The data show fewer than 200,000 clones, 88% seen once. Sequencing used PBMCs or T cells enriched from blood (not recorded which). All receptors derive from a woman aged 18-30 years who had recovered from COVID-19.

This rearrangement joins TRBV9 to TRBJ2-1; D remains ambiguous. Trimming took off 4 bases at V and 0 bases at J, with 14 bases between the two ends. The CDR3 contains 16 residues. Germline V lookup: CDR1 SGDLS, CDR2 YYNGEE. CDR3 loop: CASSQTSMSSYNEQFF. In DNA form, the CDR3 reads TGTGCCAGCAGCCAAACTTCCATGAGCTCCTACAATGAGCAGTTCTTC.

The table lists this clone with a few counts. The chain is built from TRBV21-1 and TRBJ2-7; TRBD1, the table's D call, was not compared with the DNA. TRBV21-1 is an annotated pseudogene. The CDR3 length is 15 residues. Here the CDR3 reads CASSKVRTRTYEQYF. The CDR3 DNA reads as TGTGCCAGCAGCAAAGTCCGGACACGGACCTACGAGCAGTACTTC.

J is TRBJ2-7 and V is TRBV28, with 8 bases fitting TRBD1. The J segment lost 4 bases and the V segment lost 5 bases, leaving 7 bases of the junction unmatched. The germline CDR1 and CDR2 sequences are MDHEN and SYDVKM. This CDR3 comprises 14 residues. The CDR3 sequence is CASSQSDRGYEQYF. DNA for the CDR3: TGTGCCAGCAGTCAGAGTGACAGGGGTTACGAGCAGTACTTC.

The chain combines TRBV5-1 with TRBJ1-1; 7 bases are shared with TRBD1. CDR1 is SGHRS and CDR2 is YFSETQ in the germline V gene. V shed 4 bases, J shed 1 base, and the junction held 7 bases outside the gene matches. This CDR3 comprises 15 residues. The CDR3 nucleotides read TGCGCCAGCAGCCCCGCCGGGACAGAGAACACTGAAGCTTTCTTT. Protein: CASSPAGTENTEAFF.

The chain has TRBV15 and TRBJ2-3; D is perhaps TRBD2 (6 bases). This CDR3 comprises 16 residues. Per germline, CDR1 LNHNV and CDR2 YYDKDF (reference sequence). Trimming removed 8 bases from V and 0 bases from J, with 18 bases in between. The CDR3 here is CATARRREVSTDTQYF. CDR3 bases: TGTGCCACCGCCCGCCGCAGGGAGGTGAGCACAGATACGCAGTATTTT.

The chain is built from TRBV2 and TRBJ2-7, with 9 bases aligning to TRBD2. The V segment lost 7 bases and the J segment 7 bases; nucleotides outside the gene matches: 14. CDR1 SNHLY and CDR2 FYNNEI come from the germline V gene. This CDR3 has 15 amino acids. The CDR3 loop is CASTARTSASSEQYF. CDR3 in DNA: TGTGCCAGCACCGCCCGGACTAGCGCCAGTAGTGAGCAGTACTTC.

This sequence joins TRBV6-5 and TRBJ2-2; D remains ambiguous. Trimming removed 10 bases from V and 0 bases from J, with 12 bases in between. Germline CDR1 reads MNHEY; CDR2 reads SVGAGI. This CDR3 has 14 residues. The CDR3 DNA reads TGTGCCACTACCTGGGCAGCGAACACCGGGGAGCTGTTTTTT. Amino acids: CATTWAANTGELFF.

The rearrangement links TRBV20-1 to TRBJ1-6; TRBD1 aligns across 7 bases. Trimming removed 3 bases from V and 7 bases from J; junction bases left unmatched: 9. The germline V gene has CDR1 DFQATT and CDR2 SNEGSKA (reference sequence). The CDR3 extends over 15 amino acids. The CDR3 loop is CSASTGAGTNSPLHF. In nucleotides, the CDR3 is TGCAGTGCTAGTACAGGGGCCGGGACCAATTCACCCCTCCACTTT.

The genes are TRBV28 and TRBJ2-7; D not certain. With 6 bases removed from V and 3 bases from J, the gap between germline ends came to 6 bases. Per the germline V gene, CDR1 is MDHEN and CDR2 is SYDVKM. This CDR3 has 11 residues. CDR3 protein: CASRVGYEQYF. As DNA, the CDR3 is TGTGCCAGCAGGGTCGGCTACGAGCAGTACTTC.

The rearrangement uses TRBV5-1 and TRBJ2-1, with 9 nucleotides matching TRBD2. CDR1 and CDR2 from the germline V gene are SGHRS and YFSETQ. J lost 7 bases, V lost 1 base, and 12 bases had no gene match. CDR3 size: 17 residues. The CDR3 nucleotides are TGCGCCAGCAGCTTGAACCAGGCGGGGGGGTTTGGGAATGAGCAGTTCTTC. Its translation is CASSLNQAGGFGNEQFF.

V usage is TRBV28 and J usage is TRBJ1-5; 7 bases map to TRBD1. Germline loops: CDR1 MDHEN, CDR2 SYDVKM. This CDR3 is 16 amino acids long. J was trimmed by 0 bases and V by 5 bases; bases with no gene match: 7. CDR3 sequence reads: CASSLEQGYSNQPQHF. In nucleotides, the CDR3 is TGTGCCAGCAGTCTAGAACAGGGGTATAGCAATCAGCCCCAGCATTTT.

The J gene is TRBJ1-2, the V gene TRBV19; TRBD1 is a possible D gene (6 bases). V dropped 9 bases and J dropped 8 bases, with 13 bases sitting between them. CDR3 length: 11 amino acids. Germline V gene data show CDR1 as LNHDA and CDR2 as SQIVND (reference sequence). CDR3 sequence (DNA): TGTGCCAGCAGGACAGTAAACGGCTACACCTTC. Amino acids: CASRTVNGYTF. Filled out from reference TRBV19 and TRBJ1-2, the complete variable domain reads DGGITQSPKYLFRKEGQNVTLSCEQNLNHDAMYWYRQDPGQGLRLIYYSQIVNDFQKGDIAEGYSVSREKKESFPLTVTSAQKNPTAFYLCASRTVNGYTFGSGTRLTVV.

V usage is TRBV12-5 and J usage is TRBJ1-2; D may be TRBD1 (5 bases). Looked up from germline, CDR1 is LGHNT and CDR2 is FRNRAP. Trimming removed 1 base at V and 10 bases at J, with 13 bases between. There are 13 residues in the CDR3. The CDR3 DNA sequence: TGTGCTAGTGGTTTGGACCAGGGTCGCGCCTACACCTTC. Translating gives CASGLDQGRAYTF.

J is TRBJ1-1 and V is TRBV19; no reliable D call. CDR1 LNHDA and CDR2 SQIVND come from the germline V gene (reference sequence). The CDR3 has 13 residues. Trimming cost V 7 bases and J 8 bases, with 17 bases left between them. CDR3 coding DNA: TGTGCCAGTACGGCGGGGAAGGTGGACGAAGCTTTCTTT. It is translated as CASTAGKVDEAFF.

V gene TRBV6-4 combines with J gene TRBJ2-1; the match to TRBD2 covers 11 bases. Trimming removed 1 base from V and 4 bases from J; junction bases left unmatched: 9. From germline, CDR1 is MRHNA and CDR2 SNTAGT. The CDR3 loop spans 18 amino acids. The CDR3 nucleotides read TGTGCCAGCAGTGACTTCGGTAGCGGGAGGGTGGAATACAATGAGCAGTTCTTC. Protein: CASSDFGSGRVEYNEQFF.

The chain carries TRBV7-2 and TRBJ1-4; 8 nucleotides line up with TRBD1. The CDR3 has 14 amino acids. Germline trimming cut 6 bases from V and 4 bases from J; bases unmatched to any gene: 4. The germline CDR1 and CDR2 sequences are SGHTA and FQGNSA. CDR3 protein: CASRIGQGNEKLFF. The CDR3 bases are TGTGCCAGCAGGATCGGACAGGGTAATGAAAAACTGTTTTTT.

The chain carries TRBV11-1 and TRBJ2-7; D not resolved. The CDR3 runs 12 residues. The germline V gene has CDR1 SGHAT and CDR2 FQDESV (reference sequence). V lost 2 bases, J lost 3 bases, and 5 bases lay in between. The chain's CDR3 is CASSLSVYEQYF. As DNA, the CDR3 is TGTGCCAGCAGCTTATCTGTCTACGAGCAGTACTTC. Combining the CDR3 with reference TRBV11-1 and TRBJ2-7 gives the whole variable domain EAEVAQSPRYKITEKSQAVAFWCDPISGHATLYWYRQILGQGPELLVQFQDESVVDDSQLPKDRFSAERLKGVDSTLKIQPAELGDSAMYLCASSLSVYEQYFGPGTRLTVT.

The chain uses TRBV30 and TRBJ2-5, with 9 bases aligning to TRBD1. The CDR3 is 16 amino acids. Per germline, CDR1 GTSNPN and CDR2 SVGIG (reference sequence). The trim removed 0 bases at V and 2 bases at J, leaving 7 bases unmatched. The CDR3 region is CAWSVLPDRGQETQYF. The CDR3 nucleotides are TGTGCCTGGAGTGTACTCCCGGACAGGGGACAAGAGACCCAGTACTTC.

The chain couples TRBV23-1 to TRBJ1-2; D is ambiguous. TRBV23-1 is given ORF status, its function remaining uncertain. The germline V and J ends were trimmed by 6 bases and 0 bases, with 8 bases remaining between them. The CDR3 is 13 residues long. CDR3 sequence reads: CASRPRTNYGYTF. CDR3 nucleotides: TGCGCCAGCAGACCGAGGACTAACTATGGCTACACCTTC.

V gene TRBV5-1 combines with J gene TRBJ1-4; TRBD1 aligns across 7 bases. The CDR3 runs to 15 residues. CDR1 is SGHRS, CDR2 YFSETQ, per germline. The ends lost 5 bases at V and 5 bases at J; junction bases unmatched: 9. CDR3 DNA: TGCGCCAGCAGGGAAACGACAGGGCCAAATGAAAAACTGTTTTTT. Translating it yields CASRETTGPNEKLFF.

The sample holds many counts of this clone. The same CDR3 arises from other DNA sequences in this sample as well. The chain couples TRBV6-4 to TRBJ2-1; 14 bases map to TRBD2. The germline gives CDR1 MRHNA, CDR2 SNTAGT. This CDR3 has 14 amino acids. Losses at the gene ends were 4 bases for V and 7 bases for J; bases not matched to a gene: 0. CDR3 protein: CASSGLAGGNEQFF. For the CDR3, the DNA is TGTGCCAGCAGTGGACTAGCGGGAGGGAATGAGCAGTTCTTC.

The chain is built from TRBV28 and TRBJ2-3; 12 bases line up with TRBD2. CDR3 length: 15 amino acids. J was trimmed by 5 bases and V by 5 bases; bases with no gene match: 5. Germline CDR1 is MDHEN and CDR2 is SYDVKM. The CDR3 sequence is CASSVTSGRRDTQYF. CDR3 nucleotides: TGTGCCAGCAGTGTCACTAGCGGGAGGAGAGATACGCAGTATTTT.

The rearrangement links TRBV11-2 to TRBJ1-1; 9 bases agree with TRBD1. The CDR3 contains 15 residues. The V segment lost 2 bases and the J segment 6 bases; nucleotides outside the gene matches: 7. Germline-derived CDR1 and CDR2 are SGHAT and FQNNGV. DNA of the CDR3: TGTGCCAGCAGCTTACACGGGACAGGGAGGGCTGAAGCTTTCTTT. It is translated as CASSLHGTGRAEAFF.

This chain links TRBV7-9 with TRBJ2-5, with TRBD2 as a possible D gene (5 bases). The CDR3 contains 16 residues. V shed 5 bases and J shed 1 base, with 17 bases lying between them. Per germline, CDR1 SEHNR and CDR2 FQNEAQ (reference sequence). In nucleotides, the CDR3 is TGTGCCAGCAGCCCCCTGGAGGTCGGAAGCCAAGAGACCCAGTACTTC. Residues: CASSPLEVGSQETQYF.

The chain joins TRBV11-2 to TRBJ1-5; D is possibly TRBD1 (5 bases). Looked up from germline, CDR1 is SGHAT and CDR2 is FQNNGV. V was pared by 5 bases and J by 5 bases, with 16 bases between. This CDR3 contains 15 residues. The CDR3 loop reads CASSHQAGEDQPQHF. The CDR3 bases are TGTGCCAGCAGCCACCAAGCGGGGGAAGATCAGCCCCAGCATTTT.